The following is a TCR beta chain sequence with its context. The antigen is undetermined. Healthy donors of bone marrow made up the group. The data were taken from a study of cytomegalovirus exposure and HLA in healthy donors. Overall study: In terms of ancestry, the Caucasian-associated cluster contained 80% to 90% of the approximately 400 genotyped donors. Whole-study findings and limits: The study flagged about 150 TCR beta chains as cytomegalovirus-associated. Reportedly, TCR beta sequences accurately predicted HLA-A and HLA-B alleles in most subjects.

A multiplex PCR was run with 60 Vbeta primers and 13 Jbeta primers. Clones were sequenced by immunoSEQ multiplex PCR, and TCRdb holds only the in-frame ones, with some missing. The sample holds roughly 200,000 clones, roughly four fifths seen once. The sequence was collected from a man younger than 40 in good health and CMV-seronegative. Sequenced sample: PBMCs.

The CDR3 DNA sequence: TGTGCCAGCAGTATACCCGACAGGTTGAACACTGAAGCTTTCTTT. It is translated as CASSIPDRLNTEAFF. The chain carries TRBV28 and TRBJ1-1, with D tentatively TRBD1 (6 bases). Germline CDR1 reads MDHEN; CDR2 reads SYDVKM. The CDR3 has 15 amino acids. V was pared by 5 bases and J by 0 bases, with 13 bases between. Full variable domain (outside the CDR3, taken from reference TRBV28 and TRBJ1-1): DVKVTQSSRYLVKRTGEKVFLECVQDMDHENMFWYRQDPGLGLRLIYFSYDVKMKEKGDIPEGYSVSREKKERFSLILESASTNQTSMYLCASSIPDRLNTEAFFGQGTRLTVV.